This T cell receptor beta chain stems from a study of CXCR3-negative and CXCR3-positive naive CD8 T cells (dated by TCRdb to the late 2010s). Study-wide context: In total, some 140 million TRB reads were obtained, which works out to roughly 1.5 +/- 0.3 million reads per library. Data from about 12 donors, pooled across two independent experiments, went into the diversity and physicochemical repertoire analyses. TRBV-TRBJ cluster analysis included naive subsets from about 5 donors and memory cells from 3 donors. On the study overall, not on this receptor specifically: Repertoire diversity was comparably high in both naive subsets but much lower in memory CD8+ T cells. Because surface CD5, which is linked to self-reactivity in mice, was comparable between the naive subsets, TCR interaction strength was also inferred from the physicochemical properties of TRB CDR3s. Compared with CXCR3-negative naive cells, CXCR3-positive naive cells had TRB CDR3s with higher hydrophobicity (lower Kidera factor 4), lower energy, and higher strength and volume indices. Freshly isolated PBMCs were used for most assays because CXCR3 expression partially decreased after cryopreservation. Within the same donor, TRBV-TRBJ usage looked similar between naive CXCR3-negative and CXCR3-positive cells, but memory cells had distinct patterns.

CDR1 and CDR2 (SEHNR, FQNEAQ) derive from the germline V gene (reference sequence). The CDR3 runs 14 amino acids, cysteine and phenylalanine included. The record lacks a DNA sequence. For every CD8+ T cell subset, 300,000 cells were flow-sorted straight into RLT lysis buffer, and each subset was sorted in triplicate. To keep memory contaminants out, a stringent definition of naive CD8+ T cells was applied: CD45RO-CCR7+CD27+CD95-. Peripheral blood mononuclear cells were isolated from buffy coats using standard density gradient centrifugation. A FACSAria III was used to flow-sort naive CD8+ T cells into CXCR3-negative and CXCR3-positive populations. Total RNA was extracted from sorted cells with an RNeasy Mini Kit. Worth noting for this clonotype: The antigen it binds to is not known.

This sample was sequenced with a NextSeq 550. The Human TCR Profiling Kit (MiLaboratory) was used to make UMI-labeled 5' RACE TRB cDNA libraries. cDNA synthesis used the entire amount of extracted RNA, and PCR amplification then used the entire amount of cDNA produced. Libraries were prepared in parallel with an identical number of PCR cycles. On the authors' methods: About 50,000 +/- 10,000 unique UMI-labeled TRB cDNA molecules per library were extracted with MIGEC and MiXCR, with at least two reads per UMI required. On average, roughly 40,000 +/- 10,000 functional in-frame TRB CDR3 nucleotide clonotypes lacking stop codons were found per library. Diversity metrics, including normalized Shannon-Wiener and Chao1, were computed in VDJtools after downsampling to 5000 UMI-labeled TRB molecules per sample. For the central five CDR3 residues, VDJtools calculated physicochemical properties weighted by clonotype size, namely interaction energy, strength, volume and Kidera factor 4. TCRdb reprocessed the reads, and each CDR3 protein sequence is entered once, without DNA. TCRdb, not the original authors, processed these V and J calls. The table held for this sample gives approximately 90,000 distinct CDR3 sequences. Approximately 0.54% of the sample belongs to the ten largest clones.

The specimen sequenced was naive CXCR3+ CD8+ T cells from blood. The intended sense of this specimen's cell subset or site label: CD45RO-CCR7+CD27+CD95- naive CD8+ T cells expressing CXCR3 (TNR3+). This TCR derives from a human donor in good health. Some clones in this sample may be carry-over from other donors' samples. The chain uses TRBV7-9 and TRBJ2-1. The CDR3 region: CASIPDGPYNEQFF.